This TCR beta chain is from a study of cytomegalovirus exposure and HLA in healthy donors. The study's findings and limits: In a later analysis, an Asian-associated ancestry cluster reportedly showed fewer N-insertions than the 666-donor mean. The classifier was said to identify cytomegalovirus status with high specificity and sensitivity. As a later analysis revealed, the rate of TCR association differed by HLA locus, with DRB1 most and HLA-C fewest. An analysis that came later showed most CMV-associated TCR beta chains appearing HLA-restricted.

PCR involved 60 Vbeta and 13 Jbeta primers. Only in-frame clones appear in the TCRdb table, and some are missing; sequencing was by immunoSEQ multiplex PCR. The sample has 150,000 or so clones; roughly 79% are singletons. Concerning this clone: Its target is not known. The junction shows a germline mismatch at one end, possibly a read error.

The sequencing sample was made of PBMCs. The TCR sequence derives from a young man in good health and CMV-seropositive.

The CDR3 DNA follows: TGTGCCAGCAGTCCCTATACTAGCGGGAAGGCTCAATTC. Translating gives CASSPYTSGKAQF. The genes are TRBV28 and TRBJ2-7, with TRBD2 matching over 10 bases. CDR3 length: 13 residues. Germline-derived CDR1 and CDR2 are MDHEN and SYDVKM.